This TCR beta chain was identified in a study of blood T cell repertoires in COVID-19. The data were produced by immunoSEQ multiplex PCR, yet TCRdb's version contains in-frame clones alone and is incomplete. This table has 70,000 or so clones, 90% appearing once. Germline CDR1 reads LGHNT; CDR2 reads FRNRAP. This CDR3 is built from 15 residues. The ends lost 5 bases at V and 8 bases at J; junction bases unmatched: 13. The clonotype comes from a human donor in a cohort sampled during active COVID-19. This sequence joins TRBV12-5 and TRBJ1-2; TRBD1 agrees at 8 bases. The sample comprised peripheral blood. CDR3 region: CASGPGTGRVGGYTF. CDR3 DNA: TGTGCTAGTGGTCCAGGGACAGGCCGAGTTGGCGGCTACACCTTC.